The rows below give T cell receptor beta chains drawn from one sample of a study of molecular identifiers for immune sequencing clone quantification. TCRdb re-derived calls from the PCR reads in MiXCR, one entry per CDR3 protein. The sample consists of about half a million distinct CDR3 sequences, around 25% of them appearing once. Sequenced input: naive CD8+ T cells from blood, with Jurkat cell RNA spiked in. The origin of the receptors is a human donor in good health. Some libraries in this study had Jurkat cell RNA spiked in. The CDR3 runs from the conserved cysteine through the conserved F or W. The order of the fields is V gene, D gene, J gene, clone size, CDR3 length, CDR3 DNA, CDR3 protein. A D gene is named only where the DNA matches it firmly. The size of a clone is reported for some rows only, either as once, few or many, or as a class for expanded clones.

v_gene: TRBV4-3; d_gene: TRBD2; j_gene: TRBJ2-3; abundance: many; len: 15; CDR3nt: TGCGCCAGCAGTTCTAGCGGGAGGGTCCCAGATACGCAGTATTTT; CDR3aa: CASSSSGRVPDTQYF
v_gene: TRBV13; d_gene: TRBD2; j_gene: TRBJ2-3; abundance: many; len: 16; CDR3nt: TGTGCCAGCAGCTTCGGAATGGCGGGGGTGCCAGATACGCAGTATTTT; CDR3aa: CASSFGMAGVPDTQYF
v_gene: TRBV4-3; d_gene: -; j_gene: TRBJ1-5; abundance: -; len: 15; CDR3nt: TGCGCCAGCAGCCAAGATTTCCAGGGGTATCAGCCCCAGCATTTT; CDR3aa: CASSQDFQGYQPQHF
v_gene: TRBV29-1; d_gene: -; j_gene: TRBJ2-3; abundance: many; len: 13; CDR3nt: TGCAGCGTTGGGCACAGGAACACAGATACGCAGTATTTT; CDR3aa: CSVGHRNTDTQYF
v_gene: TRBV28; d_gene: -; j_gene: TRBJ1-4; abundance: few; len: 15; CDR3nt: TGTGCCAGCAGTTCAGACAGCTCAACTAATGAAAAACTGTTTTTT; CDR3aa: CASSSDSSTNEKLFF
v_gene: TRBV3-1; d_gene: -; j_gene: TRBJ2-1; abundance: -; len: 15; CDR3nt: TGTACCAGCAGCGCAGGCGGCCTCCCCTACAATGAGCAGTTCTTC; CDR3aa: CTSSAGGLPYNEQFF
v_gene: TRBV28; d_gene: -; j_gene: TRBJ2-1; abundance: -; len: 11; CDR3nt: TGTGCCAGCAGCTCGAATCCGGAGCAGTTCTTC; CDR3aa: CASSSNPEQFF
v_gene: TRBV27; d_gene: -; j_gene: TRBJ2-2; abundance: few; len: 13; CDR3nt: TGTGCCAGCAGTTTGTTCGGCGGCGGGGAGCTGTTTTTT; CDR3aa: CASSLFGGGELFF
v_gene: TRBV29-1; d_gene: -; j_gene: TRBJ2-3; abundance: many; len: 16; CDR3nt: TGCAGCGTTGAAGATGTCTCCCAGGGGCCGACAGATACGCAGTATTTT; CDR3aa: CSVEDVSQGPTDTQYF
v_gene: TRBV5-4; d_gene: -; j_gene: TRBJ2-5; abundance: -; len: 15; CDR3nt: TGTGCCAGCGCCCTAGGAGGGGGCAGAGGGGAGACCCAGTACTTC; CDR3aa: CASALGGGRGETQYF
v_gene: TRBV5-6; d_gene: -; j_gene: TRBJ2-6; abundance: many; len: 12; CDR3nt: TGTGCCAGCAGCTCCCGATCCAACGTCCTGACTTTC; CDR3aa: CASSSRSNVLTF
v_gene: TRBV6-5; d_gene: -; j_gene: TRBJ1-1; abundance: -; len: 14; CDR3nt: TGTGCCAGCAGTTACGTGGACATGAACGCTGAAGCTTTCTTT; CDR3aa: CASSYVDMNAEAFF
v_gene: TRBV6-2/TRBV6-3; d_gene: -; j_gene: TRBJ2-3; abundance: few; len: 14; CDR3nt: TGTGCCAGCACCTACGGAAGCTTCACAGATACGCAGTATTTT; CDR3aa: CASTYGSFTDTQYF
v_gene: TRBV5-3; d_gene: -; j_gene: TRBJ2-7; abundance: -; len: 12; CDR3nt: TGTGCGAGCAGCTGTGGTACCTACGAGCAGTACTTC; CDR3aa: CASSCGTYEQYF
v_gene: TRBV30; d_gene: -; j_gene: TRBJ2-2; abundance: -; len: 16; CDR3nt: TGTGCCTGGAGTGTACAGTATACTTCGAACACCGGGGAGCTGTTTTTT; CDR3aa: CAWSVQYTSNTGELFF
v_gene: TRBV6-2/TRBV6-3; d_gene: TRBD1; j_gene: TRBJ1-5; abundance: many; len: 14; CDR3nt: TGTGCCAGCACCCCGGGACAGAGCAATCAGCCCCAGCATTTT; CDR3aa: CASTPGQSNQPQHF
v_gene: TRBV12-3/TRBV12-4; d_gene: TRBD1; j_gene: TRBJ2-4; abundance: -; len: 16; CDR3nt: TGTGCCAGCAGCCCCCCTTTAGGGCAGGGGGAAGACATTCAGTACTTC; CDR3aa: CASSPPLGQGEDIQYF
v_gene: TRBV11-3; d_gene: -; j_gene: TRBJ1-1; abundance: -; len: 13; CDR3nt: TGTGCCAGCAGCTTAGCCGTCAACACTGAAGCTTACTTT; CDR3aa: CASSLAVNTEAYF
v_gene: TRBV5-1; d_gene: -; j_gene: TRBJ1-1; abundance: few; len: 17; CDR3nt: TGCGCCAGCAGCTTGGCGGGTCAGAGATACATGAACACTGAAGCTTTCTTT; CDR3aa: CASSLAGQRYMNTEAFF
v_gene: TRBV30; d_gene: -; j_gene: TRBJ2-2; abundance: -; len: 14; CDR3nt: TGTGCCTGGAGGGGGCCTTCTGACACCGGGGAGCTGTTTTTT; CDR3aa: CAWRGPSDTGELFF
v_gene: TRBV29-1; d_gene: -; j_gene: TRBJ2-5; abundance: -; len: 13; CDR3nt: TGCAGCGCAAGTGGAGGGTTCCAAGAGACCCAGTACTTC; CDR3aa: CSASGGFQETQYF
v_gene: TRBV5-1; d_gene: -; j_gene: TRBJ2-7; abundance: many; len: 13; CDR3nt: TGCGCCAGCAGCTTTGAAGTATCCTACGAGCAGTACTTC; CDR3aa: CASSFEVSYEQYF
v_gene: TRBV24-1; d_gene: -; j_gene: TRBJ2-5; abundance: -; len: 16; CDR3nt: TGTGCCACCAGTGGGGGTGGTCTTGCCGGGAGAGAGACCCAGTACTTC; CDR3aa: CATSGGGLAGRETQYF
v_gene: TRBV28; d_gene: -; j_gene: TRBJ1-5; abundance: many; len: 15; CDR3nt: TGTGCCAGCAGTTTAAGCGCAGGGTACAATCAGCCCCAGCATTTT; CDR3aa: CASSLSAGYNQPQHF
v_gene: TRBV27; d_gene: -; j_gene: TRBJ2-1; abundance: few; len: 14; CDR3nt: TGTGCCAGCAGGATGACGGTAACCTACAATGAGCAGTTCTTC; CDR3aa: CASRMTVTYNEQFF
v_gene: TRBV7-9; d_gene: -; j_gene: TRBJ1-1; abundance: -; len: 15; CDR3nt: TGTGTCAGCAGCCCACCCGGCGGGATGAACACTGAAGCTTTCTTT; CDR3aa: CVSSPPGGMNTEAFF
v_gene: TRBV4-2; d_gene: -; j_gene: TRBJ1-2; abundance: many; len: 15; CDR3nt: TGTGCCAGCAGCCAGGAAACAGGGTTCGGCTATGGCTACACCTTC; CDR3aa: CASSQETGFGYGYTF
v_gene: TRBV20-1; d_gene: -; j_gene: TRBJ2-3; abundance: -; len: 15; CDR3nt: TGCAGTGCTAGGTTGGATGGGGGGAGCACAGATACGCAGTATTTT; CDR3aa: CSARLDGGSTDTQYF
v_gene: TRBV20-1; d_gene: -; j_gene: TRBJ2-7; abundance: many; len: 17; CDR3nt: TGCAGTGCTAGAGATCGATTCTCCAGGGTGGCCTCCTACGAGCAGTACTTC; CDR3aa: CSARDRFSRVASYEQYF
v_gene: TRBV7-2; d_gene: -; j_gene: TRBJ2-5; abundance: many; len: 14; CDR3nt: TGTGCCAGCAGCTTAGGTTACAGCCAAGAGACCCAGTACTTC; CDR3aa: CASSLGYSQETQYF
v_gene: TRBV12-5; d_gene: TRBD2; j_gene: TRBJ2-1; abundance: few; len: 19; CDR3nt: TGTGCTAGTGGTTTGCCTTTAGTAGGCAGCGGGAGCTCCTACAATGAGCAGTTCTTC; CDR3aa: CASGLPLVGSGSSYNEQFF
v_gene: TRBV24-1; d_gene: -; j_gene: TRBJ2-2; abundance: -; len: 16; CDR3nt: TGTGCCACCAGTGATTGGCGGCAATTCAACACCGGGGAGCTGTTTTTT; CDR3aa: CATSDWRQFNTGELFF
v_gene: TRBV11-2; d_gene: -; j_gene: TRBJ2-7; abundance: -; len: 15; CDR3nt: TGTGCCAGCAGCTTAGAGGGGGCCAAGTACTACGAGCAGTACTTC; CDR3aa: CASSLEGAKYYEQYF
v_gene: TRBV7-3; d_gene: TRBD1; j_gene: TRBJ1-1; abundance: -; len: 15; CDR3nt: TGTGCCAGCAGCCCCTTGACAGGGGTGAACACTGAAGCTTTCTTT; CDR3aa: CASSPLTGVNTEAFF
v_gene: TRBV19; d_gene: -; j_gene: TRBJ1-5; abundance: -; len: 15; CDR3nt: TGTGCCAGTAGCGTTGGGGTGAATAGCAATCAGCCCCAGCATTTT; CDR3aa: CASSVGVNSNQPQHF
v_gene: TRBV13; d_gene: -; j_gene: TRBJ1-4; abundance: -; len: 12; CDR3nt: TGTGCCAGCAGCCACGTGGGAGAAAAACTGTTTTTT; CDR3aa: CASSHVGEKLFF
v_gene: TRBV7-9; d_gene: -; j_gene: TRBJ2-7; abundance: -; len: 14; CDR3nt: TGTGCCAGCAGCCCCCGCGAGAGTAACTACGAGCAGTACTTC; CDR3aa: CASSPRESNYEQYF
v_gene: TRBV9; d_gene: -; j_gene: TRBJ2-5; abundance: few; len: 13; CDR3nt: TGTGCCAGCAGCGTCAACTACGGAGAGACCCAGTACTTC; CDR3aa: CASSVNYGETQYF
v_gene: TRBV5-6; d_gene: -; j_gene: TRBJ1-1; abundance: many; len: 15; CDR3nt: TGTGCCAGCAGCTTGGTCCGGCGGAGGAACACTGAAGCTTTCTTT; CDR3aa: CASSLVRRRNTEAFF
v_gene: TRBV14; d_gene: -; j_gene: TRBJ2-3; abundance: many; len: 16; CDR3nt: TGTGCCAGCAGCCAGGGTGAGTCCACCCGCACAGATACGCAGTATTTT; CDR3aa: CASSQGESTRTDTQYF
v_gene: TRBV6-5; d_gene: TRBD1; j_gene: TRBJ2-7; abundance: many; len: 15; CDR3nt: TGTGCCAGCAGACAAGGGACAGGGGTTATCTACGAGCAGTACTTC; CDR3aa: CASRQGTGVIYEQYF
v_gene: TRBV12-3/TRBV12-4; d_gene: -; j_gene: TRBJ1-1; abundance: many; len: 15; CDR3nt: TGTGCCAGCAGTTTAGCGGCGGGGCGGGAAACTGAAGCTTTCTTT; CDR3aa: CASSLAAGRETEAFF
v_gene: TRBV7-9; d_gene: -; j_gene: TRBJ1-1; abundance: -; len: 16; CDR3nt: TGTGCCAGCAGCTTATTAGGGGGGGGCCAGTCAGATGCGGCTTTCTTT; CDR3aa: CASSLLGGGQSDAAFF
v_gene: TRBV13; d_gene: -; j_gene: TRBJ2-5; abundance: many; len: 14; CDR3nt: TGTGCCAGCAGCCTAGGGACTGGGGAAGAGACCCAGTACTTC; CDR3aa: CASSLGTGEETQYF